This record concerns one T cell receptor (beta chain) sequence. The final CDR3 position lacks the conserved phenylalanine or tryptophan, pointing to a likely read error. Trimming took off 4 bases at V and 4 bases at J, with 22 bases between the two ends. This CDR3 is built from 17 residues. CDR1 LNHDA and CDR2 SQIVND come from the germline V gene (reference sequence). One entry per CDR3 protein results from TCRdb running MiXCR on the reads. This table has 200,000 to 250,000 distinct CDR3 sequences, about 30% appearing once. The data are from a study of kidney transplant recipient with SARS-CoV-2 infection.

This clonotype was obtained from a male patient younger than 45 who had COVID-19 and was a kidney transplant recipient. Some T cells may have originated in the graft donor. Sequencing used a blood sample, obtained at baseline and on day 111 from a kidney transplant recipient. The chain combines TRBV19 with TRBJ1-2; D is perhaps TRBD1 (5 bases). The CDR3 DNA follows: TGTGCCAGTAGTAAGTCAAGGACAAATCGAAAGACCTATGGCTACACCCTC. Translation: CASSKSRTNRKTYGYTL.